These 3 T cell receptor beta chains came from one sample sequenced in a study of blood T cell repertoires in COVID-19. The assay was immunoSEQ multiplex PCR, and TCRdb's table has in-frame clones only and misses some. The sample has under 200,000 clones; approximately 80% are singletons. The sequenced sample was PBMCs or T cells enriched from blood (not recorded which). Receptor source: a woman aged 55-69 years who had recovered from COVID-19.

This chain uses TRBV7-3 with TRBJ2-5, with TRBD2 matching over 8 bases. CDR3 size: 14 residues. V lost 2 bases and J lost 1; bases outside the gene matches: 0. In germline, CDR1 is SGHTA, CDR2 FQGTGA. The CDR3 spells CASSLAGGQETQYF. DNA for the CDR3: TGTGCCAGCAGCTTAGCGGGAGGCCAAGAGACCCAGTACTTC.

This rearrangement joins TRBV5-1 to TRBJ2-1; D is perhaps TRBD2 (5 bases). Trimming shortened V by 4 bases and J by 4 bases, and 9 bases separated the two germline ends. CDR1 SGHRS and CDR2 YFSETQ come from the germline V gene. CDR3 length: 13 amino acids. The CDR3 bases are TGCGCCAGCAGCGTACGAGGGTACAATGAGCAGTTCTTC. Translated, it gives CASSVRGYNEQFF.

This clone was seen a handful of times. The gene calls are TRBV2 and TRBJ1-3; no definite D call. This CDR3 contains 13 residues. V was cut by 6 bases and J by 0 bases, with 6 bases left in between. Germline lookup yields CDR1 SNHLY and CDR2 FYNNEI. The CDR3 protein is CASRRGSGNTIYF. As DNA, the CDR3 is TGTGCCAGCAGAAGAGGCTCTGGAAACACCATATATTTT. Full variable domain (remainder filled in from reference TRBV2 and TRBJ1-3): EPEVTQTPSHQVTQMGQEVILRCVPISNHLYFYWYRQILGQKVEFLVSFYNNEISEKSEIFDDQFSVERPDGSNFTLKIRSTKLEDSAMYFCASRRGSGNTIYFGEGSWLTVV.